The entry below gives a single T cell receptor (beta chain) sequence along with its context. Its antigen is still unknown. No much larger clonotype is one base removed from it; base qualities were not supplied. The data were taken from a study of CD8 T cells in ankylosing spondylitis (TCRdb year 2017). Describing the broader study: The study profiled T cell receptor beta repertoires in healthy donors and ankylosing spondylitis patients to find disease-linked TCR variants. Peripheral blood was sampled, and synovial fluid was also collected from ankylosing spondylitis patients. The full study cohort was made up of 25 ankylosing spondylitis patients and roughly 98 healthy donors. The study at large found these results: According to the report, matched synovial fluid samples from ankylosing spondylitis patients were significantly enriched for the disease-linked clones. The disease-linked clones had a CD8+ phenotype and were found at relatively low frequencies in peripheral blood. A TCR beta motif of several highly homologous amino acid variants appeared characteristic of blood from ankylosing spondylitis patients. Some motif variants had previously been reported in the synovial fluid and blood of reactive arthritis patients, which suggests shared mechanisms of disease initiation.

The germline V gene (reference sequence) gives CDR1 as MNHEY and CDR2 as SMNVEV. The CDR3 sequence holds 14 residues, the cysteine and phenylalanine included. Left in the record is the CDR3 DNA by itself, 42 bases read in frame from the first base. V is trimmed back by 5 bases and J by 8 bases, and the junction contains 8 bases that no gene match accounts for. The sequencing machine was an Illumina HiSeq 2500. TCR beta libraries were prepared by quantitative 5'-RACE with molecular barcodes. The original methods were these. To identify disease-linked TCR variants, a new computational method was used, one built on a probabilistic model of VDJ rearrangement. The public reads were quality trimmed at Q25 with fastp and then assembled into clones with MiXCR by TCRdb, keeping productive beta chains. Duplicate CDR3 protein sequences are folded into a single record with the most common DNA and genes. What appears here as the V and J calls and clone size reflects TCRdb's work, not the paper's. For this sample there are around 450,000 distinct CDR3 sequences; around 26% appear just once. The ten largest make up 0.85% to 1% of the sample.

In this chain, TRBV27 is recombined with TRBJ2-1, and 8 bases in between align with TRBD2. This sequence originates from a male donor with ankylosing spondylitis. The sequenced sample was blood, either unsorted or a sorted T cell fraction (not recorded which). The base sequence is TGTGCCAGCAGTCCGATAGCGGGGAGGCATGAGCAGTTCTTC. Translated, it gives CASSPIAGRHEQFF.